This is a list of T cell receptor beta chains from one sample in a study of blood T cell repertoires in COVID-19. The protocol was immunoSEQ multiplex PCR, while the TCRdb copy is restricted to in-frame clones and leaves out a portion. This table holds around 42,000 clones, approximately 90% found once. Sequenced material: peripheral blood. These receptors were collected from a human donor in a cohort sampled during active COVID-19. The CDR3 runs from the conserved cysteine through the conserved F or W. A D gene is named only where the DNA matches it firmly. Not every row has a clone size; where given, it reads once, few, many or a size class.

CASRLRDRGPGEQYF	TGTGCCAGCAGGCTAAGGGACAGGGGTCCGGGAGAGCAGTACTTC	TRBV2	TRBD1	TRBJ2-7	.
CASSGAGLAGGADTQYF	TGTGCCAGCAGCGGGGCGGGACTAGCGGGAGGGGCAGATACGCAGTATTTT	TRBV9	TRBD2	TRBJ2-3	.
CASSPIAGAWNEQFF	TGTGCCAGCAGCCCAATAGCGGGAGCGTGGAATGAGCAGTTCTTC	TRBV9	TRBD2	TRBJ2-1	.
CASSPTSGGHSYNEQFF	TGTGCCAGCTCACCGACTAGCGGGGGCCATTCCTACAATGAGCAGTTCTTC	TRBV18	TRBD2	TRBJ2-1	.
CASSPGLAGSYEQYF	TGTGCCAGCAGCCCGGGACTAGCGGGAAGCTACGAGCAGTACTTC	TRBV5-5	TRBD2	TRBJ2-7	.
CASSQDAGPDYGYTF	TGCGCCAGCAGCCAAGACGCGGGTCCCGACTATGGCTACACCTTC	TRBV4-3	.	TRBJ1-2	once
CASSFDGNYEQYF	TGCGCCAGCAGCTTTGACGGGAACTACGAGCAGTACTTC	TRBV5-1	.	TRBJ2-7	.
CASSFWVAGGTGELFF	TGTGCCAGCAGCTTTTGGGTAGCGGGGGGCACCGGGGAGCTGTTTTTT	TRBV5-5	TRBD2	TRBJ2-2	.
CASSSSGGAYFETQYF	TGTGCCAGCAGCAGCTCTGGGGGGGCTTATTTTGAGACCCAGTACTTC	TRBV9	.	TRBJ2-5	.
CASSFAGTAISSGNTIYF	TGCGCCAGCAGCTTTGCCGGGACTGCTATCTCCTCTGGAAACACCATATATTTT	TRBV5-1	.	TRBJ1-3	.
CASSLKQVIRVQETQYF	TGTGCCAGCAGCCTAAAACAGGTTATACGAGTCCAAGAGACCCAGTACTTC	TRBV3-1/TRBV3-2	.	TRBJ2-5	.
CASSQGLWGLSSGNTIYF	TGCGCCAGCAGCCAAGGACTTTGGGGCCTAAGCTCTGGAAACACCATATATTTT	TRBV4-3	.	TRBJ1-3	once
CASSLLSRSGANVLTF	TGTGCCAGCAGTTTATTGAGTCGATCGGGGGCCAACGTCCTGACTTTC	TRBV27	.	TRBJ2-6	.
CASSQDSGGPNYGYTF	TGCGCCAGCAGCCAGGATTCGGGGGGCCCTAACTATGGCTACACCTTC	TRBV5-1	.	TRBJ1-2	.
CASGGQGVGGYTF	TGTGCCAGCGGGGGACAGGGGGTCGGTGGCTACACCTTC	TRBV7-9	TRBD1	TRBJ1-2	.
CASSYREGETQYF	TGTGCCAGCAGTTACAGGGAGGGAGAGACCCAGTACTTC	TRBV2	.	TRBJ2-5	.